The 4 T cell receptor beta chains below were found in one sample sequenced in a study of T cell responses to AZD1222 COVID-19 vaccine. Libraries were prepared by immunoSEQ multiplex PCR; TCRdb keeps only in-frame clonotypes and omits some of them. The sample has 65,000 to 70,000 clones; 80% to 85% are singletons. The sample consisted of peripheral blood, taken on day 0 of AZD1222 vaccination. The receptors were gathered from an adult in good health.

The chain joins TRBV5-1 to TRBJ2-7, with TRBD1 as a possible D gene (7 bases). The CDR3 loop spans 15 amino acids. V dropped 4 bases and J dropped 4 bases, with 18 bases sitting between them. CDR1 is SGHRS, CDR2 YFSETQ, per germline. The CDR3 region has the DNA TGCGCCAGCAGCCCATCGACAGGGAGGTGGTACGAGCAGTACTTC. The encoded protein is CASSPSTGRWYEQYF. The whole variable domain, remainder taken from reference TRBV5-1 and TRBJ2-7, is KAGVTQTPRYLIKTRGQQVTLSCSPISGHRSVSWYQQTPGQGLQFLFEYFSETQRNKGNFPGRFSGRQFSNSRSEMNVSTLELGDSALYLCASSPSTGRWYEQYFGPGTRLTVT.

This chain connects TRBV5-6 to TRBJ1-1, with D tentatively TRBD1 (5 bases). Trimming pared 0 bases from V and 4 bases from J, leaving 13 bases between. This CDR3 spans 15 amino acids. Looked up from germline, CDR1 is SGHDT and CDR2 is YYEEEE. DNA for the CDR3: TGTGCCAGCAGCTTGGTGCCAGGGAGGGGCACTGAAGCTTTCTTT. Translated: CASSLVPGRGTEAFF.

V and J are TRBV23-1 and TRBJ1-1; possible D gene TRBD1, 5 bases. TRBV23-1 is sorted into the ORF group, with uncertain function. Trimming took 1 base from V and 2 from J, leaving 23 bases between them. The CDR3 length is 19 residues. The CDR3 sequence is CASSQCMGKSNGDNTEAFF. The CDR3 DNA reads as TGCGCCAGCAGTCAATGTATGGGGAAATCTAATGGGGACAACACTGAAGCTTTCTTT.

This CDR3 reads CASGNSQGYGYTF. In DNA, the CDR3 is TGTGCCAGCGGAAATTCTCAGGGTTATGGCTACACCTTC. The chain employs TRBV12-3 or TRBV12-4 and TRBJ1-2; D is possibly TRBD1 (5 bases). The CDR3 runs to 13 residues. Trimming removed 8 bases at V and 5 bases at J, with 15 bases between.